What follows describes a single T cell receptor (beta chain). What it binds is unknown. The PCR ran on 60 Vbeta and 13 Jbeta primers. Some clones are missing from TCRdb's copy, which holds only in-frame ones; the method was immunoSEQ multiplex PCR. The profile covers 110,000 to 150,000 clones, with 65% to 80% appearing a single time and 1.5% to 2% taken by the ten largest. This record comes from a study of cytomegalovirus exposure and HLA in healthy donors. On the study more broadly: A previous analysis identified 95 million to 140 million unique TCR beta sequences derived from roughly 180 million T cells.

Whole-study findings and limits: In vitro experiments confirmed that a few CMV-associated chains were specific for CMV antigens.

This CDR3 spans 15 amino acids. CDR1 and CDR2 (germline): SGHRS, YFSETQ. V dropped 4 bases and J dropped 3; count of bases not matched to a gene: 8. This TCR was sampled from a woman aged 40 to 50 in good health and CMV-seronegative. The chain combines TRBV5-1 with TRBJ1-1; TRBD1 aligns across 8 bases. Material: PBMCs. CDR3 in amino acids: CASSPSSGGDTEAFF. In DNA form, the CDR3 reads TGCGCCAGCAGCCCAAGCTCAGGGGGCGACACTGAAGCTTTCTTT.